The rows below give T cell receptor beta chains drawn from one sample of a study of blood T cells in healthy people across ages. A single record per CDR3 protein comes from TCRdb applying MiXCR to the 5' RACE reads. Among 600,000 to 800,000 distinct CDR3 sequences listed, about 21% were seen once. Sample: blood. The receptors come from a man between 65 and 80 years old in good health. Both conserved end residues are part of each CDR3. Each record gives: D gene, J gene, clone size, V gene, CDR3 protein, CDR3 DNA. A D gene is named only where the DNA matches it firmly. For some rows the clone size is stated as once, few or many, or as a class when expanded; others skip it.

D: -
J: TRBJ2-5
size: few
V: TRBV10-3
CDR3: CAISESGSLETQYF
DNA: TGTGCCATCAGTGAGTCGGGTAGTCTAGAGACCCAGTACTTC

D: -
J: TRBJ1-4
size: once
V: TRBV3-1
CDR3: CASSPGRSDEKLFF
DNA: TGTGCCAGCAGCCCGGGACGGTCCGATGAAAAACTGTTTTTT

D: TRBD2
J: TRBJ2-5
size: many
V: TRBV5-6
CDR3: CASSPGTSGQETQYF
DNA: TGTGCCAGCAGCCCCGGGACTAGCGGCCAAGAGACCCAGTACTTC

D: -
J: TRBJ2-7
size: -
V: TRBV6-6
CDR3: CASSSDGKETYEQYF
DNA: TGTGCCAGCAGTTCGGACGGGAAAGAAACCTACGAGCAGTACTTC

D: -
J: TRBJ2-7
size: few
V: TRBV7-9
CDR3: CASSLGSGMDEQYF
DNA: TGTGCCAGCAGCTTAGGGTCAGGGATGGACGAGCAGTACTTC

D: -
J: TRBJ1-1
size: -
V: TRBV9
CDR3: CASSGDVNTEAFF
DNA: TGTGCCAGCAGCGGAGACGTGAACACTGAAGCTTTCTTT

D: TRBD1
J: TRBJ2-7
size: -
V: TRBV5-6
CDR3: CASSLKNQPRGEQYF
DNA: TGTGCCAGCAGCTTGAAGAATCAACCCAGGGGGGAGCAGTACTTC

D: -
J: TRBJ2-7
size: -
V: TRBV7-2
CDR3: CASSLVVRDYEQYF
DNA: TGTGCCAGCAGCTTAGTTGTCAGGGACTACGAGCAGTACTTC

D: -
J: TRBJ1-3
size: -
V: TRBV28
CDR3: CASSKDSNSNSGNTIYF
DNA: TGTGCCAGCAGTAAGGACAGCAACTCTAACTCTGGAAACACCATATATTTT

D: TRBD2
J: TRBJ2-1
size: -
V: TRBV6-6
CDR3: CASRAGDLSYNEQFF
DNA: TGTGCCAGTCGGGCGGGGGACCTCTCCTACAATGAGCAGTTCTTC

D: -
J: TRBJ2-7
size: -
V: TRBV25-1
CDR3: CASRDPVIYGQYF
DNA: TGTGCCAGCCGGGACCCCGTCATCTACGGGCAGTACTTC

D: TRBD2
J: TRBJ2-5
size: few
V: TRBV24-1
CDR3: CATSEGLAGVETQYF
DNA: TGTGCCACCAGTGAGGGACTAGCGGGAGTCGAGACCCAGTACTTC

D: -
J: TRBJ2-1
size: few
V: TRBV10-3
CDR3: CAISESGATYNEQFF
DNA: TGTGCCATCAGTGAGTCCGGGGCTACCTACAATGAGCAGTTCTTC

D: TRBD2
J: TRBJ2-7
size: few
V: TRBV9
CDR3: CASSGGLASSYEQYF
DNA: TGTGCCAGCAGCGGAGGACTAGCAAGCTCCTACGAGCAGTACTTC

D: -
J: TRBJ2-4
size: few
V: TRBV27
CDR3: CASSLSTKNIQYF
DNA: TGTGCCAGCAGTTTATCAACCAAAAACATTCAGTACTTC

D: TRBD1
J: TRBJ1-1
size: few
V: TRBV7-8
CDR3: CASSRGQGEDTEAFF
DNA: TGTGCCAGCAGCCGCGGACAGGGAGAGGACACTGAAGCTTTCTTT

D: TRBD1
J: TRBJ1-2
size: once
V: TRBV19
CDR3: CASNYRQGRYGYTF
DNA: TGTGCCAGTAACTATAGACAGGGGCGTTATGGCTACACCTTC

D: -
J: TRBJ2-2
size: -
V: TRBV10-3
CDR3: CAIRATGELFF
DNA: TGTGCCATCCGGGCCACCGGGGAGCTGTTTTTT

D: -
J: TRBJ1-6
size: -
V: TRBV27
CDR3: CASGIPNSYNSPLHF
DNA: TGTGCCAGCGGAATCCCTAACTCCTATAATTCACCCCTCCACTTT

D: -
J: TRBJ1-2
size: -
V: TRBV7-9
CDR3: CASSLVSGTGYTF
DNA: TGTGCCAGCAGCTTAGTCTCGGGGACGGGCTACACCTTC

D: TRBD2
J: TRBJ2-1
size: few
V: TRBV20-1
CDR3: CSAIGLAGTTGNEQFF
DNA: TGCAGTGCCATTGGACTAGCGGGGACCACGGGGAATGAGCAGTTCTTC

D: TRBD1
J: TRBJ1-1
size: -
V: TRBV20-1
CDR3: CSAGSTGGLNTEAFF
DNA: TGCAGTGCAGGATCAACAGGGGGCTTGAACACTGAAGCTTTCTTT

D: -
J: TRBJ1-1
size: -
V: TRBV12-3/TRBV12-4
CDR3: CASSLLLDTEAFF
DNA: TGTGCCAGCAGTTTATTGTTGGACACTGAAGCTTTCTTT

D: -
J: TRBJ2-7
size: -
V: TRBV5-6
CDR3: CASSPSPIGTIYEQYF
DNA: TGTGCCAGCAGCCCAAGCCCGATCGGGACAATATACGAGCAGTACTTC

D: -
J: TRBJ2-5
size: many
V: TRBV20-1
CDR3: CSARAPFPGQETQYF
DNA: TGCAGTGCTAGAGCCCCTTTCCCGGGTCAAGAGACCCAGTACTTC

D: TRBD2
J: TRBJ2-2
size: -
V: TRBV7-2
CDR3: CASSSTWTSGRDGELFF
DNA: TGTGCCAGCAGCTCAACTTGGACTAGCGGGAGAGACGGGGAGCTGTTTTTT

D: -
J: TRBJ2-2
size: -
V: TRBV20-1
CDR3: CSARDYHRGAGELFF
DNA: TGCAGTGCTAGAGATTACCACAGAGGGGCCGGGGAGCTGTTTTTT

D: TRBD1
J: TRBJ2-7
size: -
V: TRBV2
CDR3: CASRNTQGYEQCF
DNA: TGTGCCAGCAGGAACACACAGGGGTACGAGCAGTGCTTC

D: TRBD2
J: TRBJ2-7
size: few
V: TRBV20-1
CDR3: CSARAEGVAGVTGEQYF
DNA: TGCAGTGCTAGAGCCGAGGGGGTAGCGGGAGTGACTGGCGAGCAGTACTTC

D: -
J: TRBJ2-7
size: -
V: TRBV6-5
CDR3: CASSSDRASLTTGRIYGQYF
DNA: TGTGCCAGCAGTTCAGACAGGGCCTCCCTAACTACCGGGAGAATTTACGGGCAGTACTTC

D: TRBD2
J: TRBJ2-1
size: few
V: TRBV29-1
CDR3: CSVGLEVGEQFF
DNA: TGCAGCGTGGGACTAGAGGTTGGTGAGCAGTTCTTC

D: -
J: TRBJ2-1
size: few
V: TRBV20-1
CDR3: CSAPRSVSSYNEQFF
DNA: TGCAGTGCTCCCCGTAGCGTTAGCTCCTACAATGAGCAGTTCTTC

D: -
J: TRBJ1-4
size: -
V: TRBV25-1
CDR3: CASSESHPRWLFF
DNA: TGTGCCAGCAGTGAATCCCATCCACGATGGCTGTTTTTT

D: -
J: TRBJ2-1
size: -
V: TRBV5-1
CDR3: CASSCPGRGRYNEQFF
DNA: TGCGCCAGCAGCTGTCCCGGCCGGGGGAGATACAATGAGCAGTTCTTC

D: TRBD2
J: TRBJ2-1
size: few
V: TRBV6-2/TRBV6-3
CDR3: CASSYSGTSGMRDEQFF
DNA: TGTGCCAGCAGTTACTCCGGGACTAGCGGGATGAGGGATGAGCAGTTCTTC

D: -
J: TRBJ2-7
size: few
V: TRBV29-1
CDR3: CSVSLTDEQYF
DNA: TGCAGCGTGAGCTTGACTGACGAGCAGTACTTC

D: -
J: TRBJ2-1
size: few
V: TRBV20-1
CDR3: CSAQRGAQNEQFF
DNA: TGCAGTGCTCAACGGGGGGCGCAAAATGAGCAGTTCTTC

D: -
J: TRBJ2-7
size: -
V: TRBV14
CDR3: CASSQVAGRPAPYEQYF
DNA: TGTGCCAGCAGCCAAGTCGCGGGACGTCCCGCCCCCTACGAGCAGTACTTC

D: -
J: TRBJ2-3
size: few
V: TRBV6-5
CDR3: CASSSGQHLDTQYF
DNA: TGTGCCAGCAGCAGTGGACAGCACTTAGATACGCAGTATTTT

D: -
J: TRBJ1-3
size: -
V: TRBV2
CDR3: CASSDWGSGNTIYF
DNA: TGTGCCAGCAGTGATTGGGGCTCTGGAAACACCATATATTTT

D: -
J: TRBJ1-4
size: few
V: TRBV14
CDR3: CASSQESPLGNEKLFF
DNA: TGTGCCAGCAGCCAAGAAAGCCCCCTTGGAAATGAAAAACTGTTTTTT

D: -
J: TRBJ1-3
size: many
V: TRBV27
CDR3: CASSLSGGNTIYF
DNA: TGTGCCAGCAGTCTCTCAGGGGGAAACACCATATATTTT

D: TRBD1
J: TRBJ2-1
size: -
V: TRBV6-6
CDR3: CASSYGTGIANEQFF
DNA: TGTGCCAGCAGTTACGGGACAGGGATCGCGAATGAGCAGTTCTTC

D: -
J: TRBJ2-7
size: few
V: TRBV10-3
CDR3: CAISETLQEGKDEQYF
DNA: TGTGCCATCAGTGAGACCCTCCAGGAGGGGAAGGACGAGCAGTACTTC

D: -
J: TRBJ2-3
size: -
V: TRBV19
CDR3: CASSITSSPTDTQYF
DNA: TGTGCCAGTAGTATTACTAGCAGTCCCACAGATACGCAGTATTTT

D: -
J: TRBJ2-4
size: -
V: TRBV7-9
CDR3: CASSLVDIQYF
DNA: TGTGCCAGCAGCTTAGTAGACATTCAGTACTTC

D: TRBD1
J: TRBJ2-7
size: -
V: TRBV5-1
CDR3: CASSWDRHYEQYF
DNA: TGCGCCAGCAGCTGGGACAGGCACTACGAGCAGTACTTC

D: -
J: TRBJ1-3
size: -
V: TRBV7-2
CDR3: CASSLDTATIYF
DNA: TGTGCCAGCAGTTTAGATACCGCCACCATATATTTT

D: -
J: TRBJ2-3
size: -
V: TRBV2
CDR3: CASSGGSGPVVDTQYF
DNA: TGTGCCAGCAGTGGTGGGTCCGGGCCCGTAGTAGATACGCAGTATTTT

D: -
J: TRBJ2-1
size: once
V: TRBV7-6
CDR3: CASSFGPLGEQFF
DNA: TGTGCCAGCAGCTTTGGACCCCTGGGTGAGCAGTTCTTC